This passage covers 6 T cell receptor beta chains from one sample sequenced in a study of T cell clones after liver transplantation (dated by TCRdb to between 2018 and 2020). The method behind the library was the immunoSEQ multiplex PCR assay. The source is immuneACCESS, and TCRdb retained only in-frame sequences with V and J called. Part of the clones is not carried over; for the studies checked, unresolved V genes explain less than half of this, and the remainder is unexplained. Here the sample has more than 95,000 clones; about nine tenths occur a single time. Of the sample, 0.8% to 0.9% falls within the top ten clones. The material sequenced was CD4+ T cells from blood, taken 12 months after liver transplant. The receptor source for this set is a human patient who received a liver transplant. After a transplant, some of the T cells may come from the graft donor.

The CDR3 region is CASYPGGGTEAFF. The CDR3 coding sequence is TGTGCCAGCTATCCGGGAGGGGGCACTGAAGCTTTCTTT. This chain joins TRBV6-4 and TRBJ1-1; perhaps TRBD1 as D (6 bases). Germline V gene lookup returns CDR1 MRHNA and CDR2 SNTAGT. This CDR3 spans 13 amino acids. V was trimmed by 8 bases and J by 4 bases, leaving 14 bases between them.

CDR3 DNA: TGTGCCAGCAGTGGGACTAGCGGGAGGGGCAATGAGCAGTTCTTC. This translates into CASSGTSGRGNEQFF. This chain connects TRBV2 to TRBJ2-1; 15 positions match TRBD2. The germline V gene encodes CDR1 SNHLY and CDR2 FYNNEI. J was trimmed by 6 bases and V by 4 bases; bases with no gene match: 1. The CDR3 sequence is 15 residues long.

The gene calls are TRBV5-1 and TRBJ1-2; D remains unclear. Germline assignment: CDR1 SGHRS and CDR2 YFSETQ. V dropped 5 bases and J dropped 3 bases, with 17 bases sitting between them. This CDR3 is 15 amino acids long. The CDR3 region is CASRPGTGKDYGYTF. CDR3 DNA sequence: TGCGCCAGCAGACCGGGCACCGGGAAGGACTATGGCTACACCTTC. The entire variable domain, with the rest obtained from reference TRBV5-1 and TRBJ1-2, is as follows: KAGVTQTPRYLIKTRGQQVTLSCSPISGHRSVSWYQQTPGQGLQFLFEYFSETQRNKGNFPGRFSGRQFSNSRSEMNVSTLELGDSALYLCASRPGTGKDYGYTFGSGTRLTVV.

This chain connects TRBV15 to TRBJ2-7, with TRBD2 matching 8 bases. Trimming at V came to 1 base and at J to 2 bases, leaving 4 bases not matched to a gene. CDR3 length equals 15 residues. Germline assignment: CDR1 LNHNV and CDR2 YYDKDF (reference sequence). This CDR3 reads CATSRANSGTYEQYF. CDR3 DNA sequence: TGTGCCACCAGCAGAGCCAATAGCGGGACCTACGAGCAGTACTTC.

The V call is TRBV5-1, the J call TRBJ2-4; 7 bases map to TRBD1. Germline CDR1 SGHRS, CDR2 YFSETQ. J gave up 0 bases and V 3 bases, and 12 bases lay outside the gene matches. The CDR3 covers 18 residues. The CDR3 region is CASSWAPDRPLAKNIQYF. CDR3 nucleotide sequence: TGCGCCAGCAGCTGGGCCCCGGACAGGCCCCTAGCCAAAAACATTCAGTACTTC.

The chain is built from TRBV7-3 and TRBJ2-7, with D maybe TRBD1 (5 bases). CDR1 is SGHTA, CDR2 FQGTGA, per germline. Trimming removed 4 bases from V and 6 bases from J, with 13 bases in between. The CDR3 is made up of 13 amino acids. CDR3: CASSSANGAEQYF. CDR3 DNA: TGTGCCAGCAGCTCCGCGAATGGGGCCGAGCAGTACTTC. Combining the CDR3 with reference TRBV7-3 and TRBJ2-7 gives the whole variable domain GAGVSQTPSNKVTEKGKYVELRCDPISGHTALYWYRQSLGQGPEFLIYFQGTGAADDSGLPNDRFFAVRPEGSVSTLKIQRTERGDSAVYLCASSSANGAEQYFGPGTRLTVT.